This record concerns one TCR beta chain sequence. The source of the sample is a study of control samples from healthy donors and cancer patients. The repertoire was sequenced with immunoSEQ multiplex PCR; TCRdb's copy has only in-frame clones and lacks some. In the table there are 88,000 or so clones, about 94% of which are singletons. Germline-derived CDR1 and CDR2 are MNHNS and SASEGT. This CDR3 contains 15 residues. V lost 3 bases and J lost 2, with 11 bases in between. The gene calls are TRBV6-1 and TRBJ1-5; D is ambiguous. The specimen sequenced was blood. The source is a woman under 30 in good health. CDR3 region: CASSDNTGRNQPQHF. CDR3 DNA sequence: TGTGCCAGCAGTGATAACACCGGACGCAATCAGCCCCAGCATTTT.